This T cell receptor (beta chain) was sequenced for a study of Ad26.COV2.S vaccination and SARS-CoV-2 variants. Study as a whole: In the study, Ad26.COV2.S was injected intramuscularly once, or twice 56 days apart.

Method: immunoSEQ multiplex PCR; TCRdb's copy keeps in-frame clones and lacks some. The data contain roughly 350,000 clones, about 87% of them seen just once; the ten biggest clones take up 6.4%. Notes on this clone: Its matching antigen is unknown.

Findings of the study overall: There was a possibility that the TCR breadth and depth analyses underestimated total T cell responses.

Treatment specified: about 20 received Ad26.COV2.S at low or high dose, single or two shots; 5 received placebo; per-sample allocation not given. The investigators took samples on day 63 after the first vaccine or placebo injection. An adult aged 18-55 years in Boston served as the donor. Immunization relied on an Ad26 vector, which expressed Wuhan-strain SARS-CoV-2 spike. The specimen comprised peripheral blood, sampled in a trial of Ad26.COV2.S vaccine versus placebo. This sequence originates from a person aged 18-60 years who received the Ad26.COV2.S COVID-19 vaccine or a placebo.

CDR3 DNA: TGTGCCACCAGCAGAGTCGGGACAGGGAGTCGGTACGAGCAGTACTTC. Its translation is CATSRVGTGSRYEQYF. The gene calls are TRBV15 and TRBJ2-7; 9 bases agree with TRBD1. Trimming took 1 base from V and 4 from J; bases not matched to a gene: 8. This CDR3 is built from 16 residues. Germline values: CDR1 LNHNV, CDR2 YYDKDF (reference sequence).